This T cell receptor beta chain was found in a study of shared clonotypes between healthy human individuals. For the study at large: In total, the donors were two women and a few men aged 18 to 49.

Donors were healthy HIV-negative adults without recent acute infections or vaccinations. In regard to this clone: What it binds is not known.

Broader study findings: Among the subsets, naive ones generally showed larger estimated richness than memory ones.

The CDR3 is 14 amino acids. Germline V gene data show CDR1 as MNHNS and CDR2 as SASEGT. The ends were cut back, 2 bases at V and 4 bases at J, with 11 bases in the middle. Per the authors' pipeline: Sequence data from immunoSEQ were junction-only and lacked quality scores; consequently, filtering differed. Clones were sequenced by immunoSEQ multiplex PCR, and TCRdb holds only the in-frame ones, with some missing. The DNA was the basis for D and trimming; V, J and clone size are from that table. The sample shows millions of clones, 90% to 95% of them seen only once. The sequencing sample was made of naive CD4+ T cells sorted from blood. Subset here: CD45RA+ positively selected. This clonotype was obtained from a man between 18 and 29 years old in good health. The rearrangement uses TRBV6-1 and TRBJ2-5, with D possibly TRBD2 on 6 matching bases. The CDR3 loop reads CASSEMGGGETQYF. The CDR3 DNA reads TGTGCCAGCAGTGAAATGGGGGGAGGAGAGACCCAGTACTTC.